The 7 T cell receptor beta chains in this list originate from one sample, sequenced in a study of Tregs in tolerant kidney transplant recipients (dated by TCRdb to about 2019). The library was built by means of the immunoSEQ multiplex PCR assay. TCRdb took this table from immuneACCESS and kept in-frame rearrangements with V and J called. Such tables lack part of the clones; where checked against another copy, unresolved V genes explain under half of the gap, and the rest is unexplained. For this sample the table gives under 100,000 clones, of which more than 90% were detected only once. The top ten clonotypes cover 4.7% of the sample. The sample consisted of CD8+ T cells from blood. These TCRs come from a human donor in good health.

The chain couples TRBV6-1 to TRBJ1-1; no definite D call. The CDR3 is 17 residues long. With 1 base removed from V and 1 base from J, the gap between germline ends came to 16 bases. Germline-derived CDR1 and CDR2 are MNHNS and SASEGT. For the CDR3, the DNA is TGTGCCAGCAGTGAAGGGCGGGGTTTCCGCGGGAACACTGAAGCTTTCTTT. It translates to CASSEGRGFRGNTEAFF.

The rearrangement uses TRBV7-2 and TRBJ2-1; 11 nucleotides line up with TRBD2. Germline V CDR1 and CDR2: SGHTA, FQGNSA. V was pared by 2 bases and J by 0 bases, with 3 bases of the junction left unmatched. CDR3 length equals 17 residues. The CDR3 reads CASSLPGLADSYNEQFF. In nucleotides, the CDR3 is TGTGCCAGCAGCTTACCGGGACTAGCGGACTCCTACAATGAGCAGTTCTTC.

The chain has TRBV11-2 and TRBJ2-1; either TRBD1 or TRBD2 may supply D (5 bases each). The ends were cut back, 3 bases at V and 7 bases at J, with 16 bases in the middle. This CDR3 comprises 15 residues. Germline values: CDR1 SGHAT, CDR2 FQNNGV. The CDR3 bases are TGTGCCAGCAGCTTCCCAGGGTCACTAGGGAATGAGCAGTTCTTC. This encodes CASSFPGSLGNEQFF.

This rearrangement joins TRBV30 to TRBJ2-7; D is perhaps TRBD2 (6 bases). This CDR3 contains 17 residues. The ends were cut back, 4 bases at V and 0 bases at J, with 22 bases in the middle. The V gene's germline CDR1 is GTSNPN and CDR2 SVGIG (reference sequence). The CDR3, as DNA: TGTGCCTGGAATGACTACTCCGGGACTCTGGTCTCCTACGAGCAGTACTTC. It is translated as CAWNDYSGTLVSYEQYF.

The rearrangement links TRBV29-1 to TRBJ1-1; D gene unclear. V shed 6 bases and J shed 3 bases, with 5 bases lying between them. The germline V gene encodes CDR1 SQVTM and CDR2 ANQGSEA. CDR3 size: 10 residues. The CDR3 sequence: CSVWYTEAFF. The CDR3 DNA sequence: TGCAGCGTCTGGTACACTGAAGCTTTCTTT.

The V gene is TRBV7-9, the J gene TRBJ1-1; no clear D gene. The CDR3 is 16 residues long. Deletions cut 2 bases from V and 0 bases from J, with 13 bases between. Per the germline V gene, CDR1 is SEHNR and CDR2 is FQNEAQ (reference sequence). The CDR3 DNA is TGTGCCAGCAGCTTAATTCCCAGAACTCTGAACACTGAAGCTTTCTTT. Its protein is CASSLIPRTLNTEAFF.

This chain connects TRBV18 to TRBJ2-7, with 9 bases matching TRBD2. V was clipped by 1 base and J by 5 bases; unmatched bases: 6. There are 15 residues in the CDR3. Germline CDR1 KGHSH, CDR2 LQKENI. The CDR3 coding sequence is TGTGCCAGCTCACCACTTAGCGGGAGAGCGGACGAGCAGTACTTC. The encoded protein is CASSPLSGRADEQYF. Combining the CDR3 with reference TRBV18 and TRBJ2-7 gives the whole variable domain NAGVMQNPRHLVRRRGQEARLRCSPMKGHSHVYWYRQLPEEGLKFMVYLQKENIIDESGMPKERFSAEFPKEGPSILRIQQVVRGDSAAYFCASSPLSGRADEQYFGPGTRLTVT.